The next 21 T cell receptor beta chains were all read from a single sample in a study of control samples from healthy donors and cancer patients. TCRdb keeps only in-frame clones here, not all; method: immunoSEQ multiplex PCR. The data contain 350,000 to 450,000 clones, approximately 90% of them singletons. Sequenced: PBMCs. These receptors all stem from a man aged 40-49 years with head and neck cancer.

The chain recombines TRBV6-5 with TRBJ2-1, with TRBD1 matching 11 bases. V lost 2 bases to trimming and J lost 7 bases; unmatched junction nucleotides: 4. The CDR3 has 15 amino acids. Looked up from germline, CDR1 is MNHEY and CDR2 is SVGAGI. The CDR3 coding sequence is TGTGCCAGCAGTTACGGGACAGGGGGTTGGAATGAGCAGTTCTTC. Encoded protein: CASSYGTGGWNEQFF.

The rearrangement uses TRBV5-1 and TRBJ2-1; 9 nucleotides agree with TRBD1. CDR3 length: 15 residues. Germline V CDR1 and CDR2: SGHRS, YFSETQ. The V gene end was trimmed by 0 bases and the J gene end by 7 bases; junction bases not matched to a gene: 5. The CDR3 coding sequence is TGCGCCAGCAGCTTGGGAACAGGGGGCAGGAATGAGCAGTTCTTC. This gives the protein CASSLGTGGRNEQFF.

There are a few counts of this clone. J is TRBJ1-2 and V is TRBV28, with TRBD1 identical over 10 bases. Looked up from germline, CDR1 is MDHEN and CDR2 is SYDVKM. This CDR3 comprises 16 residues. V shed 7 bases and J 6 bases; nucleotides not matched to a gene: 14. CDR3 sequence: CASKPPSGQGRHGYTF. CDR3 sequence (DNA): TGTGCCAGCAAACCCCCGTCGGGACAGGGGCGCCATGGCTACACCTTC.

CDR3: CAWSVGFNEQFF. In DNA form, the CDR3 reads TGTGCCTGGAGTGTAGGGTTCAATGAGCAGTTCTTC. The rearrangement links TRBV30 to TRBJ2-1; the D is unclear. Germline lookup yields CDR1 GTSNPN and CDR2 SVGIG (reference sequence). The CDR3 is 12 amino acids. The V end was cut by 0 bases, the J end by 6 bases, with 6 bases between. The whole variable domain, remainder taken from reference TRBV30 and TRBJ2-1, is SQTIHQWPATLVQPVGSPLSLECTVEGTSNPNLYWYRQAAGRGLQLLFYSVGIGQISSEVPQNLSASRPQDRQFILSSKKLLLSDSGFYLCAWSVGFNEQFFGPGTRLTVL.

This rearrangement joins TRBV2 to TRBJ1-5, with TRBD1 identical over 7 bases. V was pared by 5 bases and J by 5 bases, with 6 bases of the junction left unmatched. This CDR3 contains 14 residues. Germline V gene sequence: CDR1 SNHLY, CDR2 FYNNEI. The CDR3: CASSPDRRDQPQHF. The CDR3 nucleotides read TGTGCCAGCAGTCCGGACAGGAGAGATCAGCCCCAGCATTTT.

The chain has TRBV11-2 and TRBJ2-1, with 7 bases lining up with TRBD2. The junction had 4 bases not matched to a gene; V was cut back by 8 bases and J by 6 bases. The CDR3 extends over 12 amino acids. Germline assignment: CDR1 SGHAT and CDR2 FQNNGV. The CDR3: CASRREGNEQFF. The DNA of the CDR3 is TGTGCCAGCCGTAGGGAGGGCAATGAGCAGTTCTTC.

This clone appeared a single time. The V call is TRBV4-1, the J call TRBJ1-3; D call uncertain. Germline CDR1 is MGHRA and CDR2 is YSYEKL. The CDR3 spans 14 residues. The V end was cut by 1 base, the J end by 4 bases, with 8 bases between. CDR3 in amino acids: CASSQGLSGNTIYF. The CDR3 nucleotides are TGCGCCAGCAGCCAAGGGCTGAGCGGAAACACCATATATTTT.

The V and J genes are TRBV7-9 and TRBJ2-1, with TRBD2 matching 11 bases. The trim removed 8 bases at V and 4 bases at J, leaving 4 bases unmatched. CDR3 length: 14 amino acids. Germline V gives CDR1 SEHNR, CDR2 FQNEAQ (reference sequence). The CDR3: CASSRTSGYNEQFF. The CDR3 DNA reads as TGTGCCAGCTCACGGACTAGCGGGTACAATGAGCAGTTCTTC. Looking up the rest from reference TRBV7-9 and TRBJ2-1 gives the full variable domain: DTGVSQNPRHKITKRGQNVTFRCDPISEHNRLYWYRQTLGQGPEFLTYFQNEAQLEKSRLLSDRFSAERPKGSFSTLEIQRTEQGDSAMYLCASSRTSGYNEQFFGPGTRLTVL.

The J gene is TRBJ2-2, the V gene TRBV11-2; TRBD2 might be the D (5 bases). Looked up from germline, CDR1 is SGHAT and CDR2 is FQNNGV. CDR3 size: 17 residues. Deletions cut 8 bases from V and 5 bases from J, with 24 bases between. Here the CDR3 DNA reads TGTGCCAGCTTAAAGGGTTGGGTCTCGGGATTAACCGGGGAGCTGTTTTTT. Translation: CASLKGWVSGLTGELFF.

This clone was found once. The chain recombines TRBV6-5 with TRBJ2-7; D not resolved. Germline CDR1 MNHEY, CDR2 SVGAGI. This CDR3 region has 12 residues. V was shortened by 8 bases and J by 5 bases, with 13 bases between the two germline ends. Here the CDR3 DNA reads TGTGCCAGCCAGTCCCCCTCGCACGAGCAGTACTTC. It translates to CASQSPSHEQYF.

V and J are TRBV30 and TRBJ1-5, with 10 bases matching TRBD1. The germline V gene encodes CDR1 GTSNPN and CDR2 SVGIG (reference sequence). V gave up 2 bases and J gave up 2 bases; unmatched junction bases: 12. The CDR3 loop spans 18 amino acids. The CDR3 DNA sequence: TGTGCCTGGAGTTGGACAGGGGGTTTTAAGAATGGCAATCAGCCCCAGCATTTT. It specifies CAWSWTGGFKNGNQPQHF.

The rearrangement joins TRBV7-6 to TRBJ1-1, with 8 bases aligning to TRBD1. The V gene's germline CDR1 is SGHVS and CDR2 FNYEAQ. J gave up 6 bases and V 1 base, and 7 bases lay outside the gene matches. This CDR3 contains 15 residues. CDR3 loop: CASSLGSGGWPEAFF. The CDR3 region has the DNA TGTGCCAGCAGCTTAGGGTCAGGGGGCTGGCCTGAAGCTTTCTTT.

The chain links TRBV7-6 to TRBJ1-2; D unclear. The germline V gene has CDR1 SGHVS and CDR2 FNYEAQ. Trimming took off 1 base at V and 6 bases at J, with 12 bases between the two ends. The CDR3 runs to 14 residues. CDR3 coding DNA: TGTGCCAGCAGCTTAGATACCCTTGGGGATGGCTACACCTTC. Translated: CASSLDTLGDGYTF.

This clone appeared a few times. The rearrangement uses TRBV19 and TRBJ1-5; D unclear. This CDR3 spans 12 amino acids. V dropped 6 bases and J dropped 5 bases, with 8 bases sitting between them. Germline V gene sequence: CDR1 LNHDA, CDR2 SQIVND (reference sequence). The CDR3 sequence: CASSPVDQPQHF. CDR3 bases: TGTGCCAGTAGCCCTGTTGATCAGCCCCAGCATTTT.

The chain carries TRBV28 and TRBJ2-6, with D perhaps TRBD1 (5 bases). Trimming removed 7 bases from V and 0 bases from J, with 10 bases in between. Germline V gene lookup returns CDR1 MDHEN and CDR2 SYDVKM. The CDR3 length is 15 residues. This chain's CDR3 is CASNRGPSGANVLTF. The CDR3 DNA sequence: TGTGCCAGCAATAGGGGCCCCTCTGGGGCCAACGTCCTGACTTTC.

V usage is TRBV11-2 and J usage is TRBJ1-1, with a weak D call TRBD1 (6 bases). Germline assignment: CDR1 SGHAT and CDR2 FQNNGV. Deletions cut 6 bases from V and 2 bases from J, with 10 bases between. There are 13 residues in the CDR3. CDR3 loop: CASSWGRNTEAFF. CDR3 DNA: TGTGCCAGCAGTTGGGGGCGAAACACTGAAGCTTTCTTT.

The J gene is TRBJ2-1, the V gene TRBV2, with 12 bases fitting TRBD2. The germline gives CDR1 SNHLY, CDR2 FYNNEI. This CDR3 has 17 amino acids. The ends lost 6 bases at V and 0 bases at J; junction bases unmatched: 6. CDR3 nucleotides: TGTGCCAGCAGAACTAGCGGGGGGCGGACCTCCTACAATGAGCAGTTCTTC. Translated: CASRTSGGRTSYNEQFF.

In the case of this clone: Different DNA sequences within this sample yield the same CDR3. The CDR3 is CASSQNTGELFF. CDR3 coding DNA: TGTGCCAGCAGCCAAAATACCGGGGAGCTGTTTTTT. The J gene is TRBJ2-2, the V gene TRBV3-1 (or the pseudogene TRBV3-2); D is ambiguous. Germline-derived CDR1 and CDR2 are LGHDT and YNNKEL (reference sequence). Deletions cut 2 bases from V and 5 bases from J, with 3 bases between. This CDR3 has 12 amino acids.

This clone was observed a single time. The J gene is TRBJ2-5, the V gene TRBV9; D remains unclear. This CDR3 has 12 residues. CDR1 and CDR2 from the germline V gene are SGDLS and YYNGEE. Deletions cut 0 bases from V and 7 bases from J, with 7 bases between. In DNA, the CDR3 is TGTGCCAGCAGCGTAGCTATTGGGACCCAGTACTTC. Translating gives CASSVAIGTQYF.

For the CDR3, the DNA is TGTGCCAGCAGCGCCCCACTAGCGGGAGGGCCTTACGAGCAGTACTTC. Translating gives CASSAPLAGGPYEQYF. The rearrangement joins TRBV9 to TRBJ2-7; 13 bases map to TRBD2. The V and J ends lost 3 bases and 4 bases, in that order; junction bases with no gene match: 7. The CDR3 runs to 16 residues. Germline values: CDR1 SGDLS, CDR2 YYNGEE.

The chain has TRBV18 and TRBJ1-3; possible D gene TRBD1, 5 bases. V lost 2 bases and J 0 bases, leaving 11 bases between the germline ends. Germline V gene data show CDR1 as KGHSH and CDR2 as LQKENI. The CDR3 contains 16 residues. The DNA for the CDR3 is TGTGCCAGCTCACCAGACCCGGGGACCTCTGGAAACACCATATATTTT. It specifies CASSPDPGTSGNTIYF.